This T cell receptor (beta chain) was found in a study of shared clonotypes between healthy human individuals. Findings and caveats of the study: In this cohort, only blood was sampled, and tissue repertoires likely differ. How much donors shared clonotypes was expected to be affected by sequencing depth.

As regards this clone: Its antigen is currently unknown.

Several immunoSEQ plates held equal portions of the genomic DNA taken from each subset. Sorted-subset replicate PCR reactions contained roughly 200 ng DNA, corresponding to some 30,000 T cell genomes. Assay used: immunoSEQ multiplex PCR; TCRdb lists only in-frame clones, some missing. The sample yields hundreds of thousands of clones, around three quarters seen once. This receptor was obtained from a woman aged 25-40 years in good health. Input material: memory CD4+ T cells sorted from blood. Sample subset: CD45RA-negative fraction.

The CDR3 spells CASKTGGAGNQPQHF. As DNA, the CDR3 is TGTGCCAGCAAGACAGGGGGCGCGGGCAATCAGCCCCAGCATTTT. This chain connects TRBV27 to TRBJ1-5; 10 nucleotides line up with TRBD1. The V gene end was trimmed by 7 bases and the J gene end by 2 bases; junction bases not matched to a gene: 5. The CDR3 has 15 residues. Germline CDR1 MNHEY, CDR2 SMNVEV (reference sequence).